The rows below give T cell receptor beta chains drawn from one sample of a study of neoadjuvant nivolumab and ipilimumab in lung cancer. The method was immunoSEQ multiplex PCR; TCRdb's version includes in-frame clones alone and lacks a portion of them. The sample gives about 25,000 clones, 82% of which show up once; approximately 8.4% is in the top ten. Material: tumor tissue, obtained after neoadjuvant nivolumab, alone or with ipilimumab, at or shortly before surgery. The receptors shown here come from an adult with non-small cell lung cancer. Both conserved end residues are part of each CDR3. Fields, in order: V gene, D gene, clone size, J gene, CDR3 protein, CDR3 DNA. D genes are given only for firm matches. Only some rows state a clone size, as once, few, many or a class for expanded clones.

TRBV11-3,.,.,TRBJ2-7,CASSLIQDSYEQYF,TGTGCCAGCAGCTTAATCCAGGACTCCTACGAGCAGTACTTC
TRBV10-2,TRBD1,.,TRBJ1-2,CASSESDTGGASGGYTF,TGCGCCAGCAGTGAGTCCGATACAGGGGGCGCGTCAGGTGGCTACACCTTC
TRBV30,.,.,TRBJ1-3,CAWRGLSSGNTIYF,TGTGCCTGGAGGGGGTTGAGCTCTGGAAACACCATATATTTT
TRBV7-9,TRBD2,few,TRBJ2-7,CASSLAGGGLAGNYEQYF,TGTGCCAGCAGCTTAGCGGGGGGGGGACTAGCAGGGAACTACGAGCAGTACTTC
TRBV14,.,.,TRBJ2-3,CASSQVVDTQYF,TGTGCCAGCAGCCAAGTTGTAGATACGCAGTATTTT
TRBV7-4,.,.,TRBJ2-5,CASSLVSETQYF,TGTGCCAGCAGCTTAGTTTCGGAGACCCAGTACTTC
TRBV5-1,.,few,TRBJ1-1,CASREGATTEAFF,TGCGCCAGCAGGGAGGGAGCGACGACTGAAGCTTTCTTT
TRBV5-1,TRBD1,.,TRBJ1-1,CASSKGQGAMNTEAFF,TGCGCCAGCAGCAAGGGACAGGGGGCGATGAACACTGAAGCTTTCTTT
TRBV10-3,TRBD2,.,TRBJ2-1,CAISEPPGLAGLYNEQFF,TGTGCCATCAGTGAGCCACCGGGACTAGCGGGGCTCTACAATGAGCAGTTCTTC
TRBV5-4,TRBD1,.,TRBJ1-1,CASSPDRWTPEAFF,TGTGCCAGCAGCCCGGACAGGTGGACTCCCGAAGCTTTCTTT
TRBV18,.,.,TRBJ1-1,CASSPQGPVGVAFF,TGTGCCAGCTCACCCCAAGGACCCGTCGGGGTGGCTTTCTTT
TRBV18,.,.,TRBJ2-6,CASSPWGANVLTF,TGTGCCAGCTCACCATGGGGGGCCAACGTCCTGACTTTC
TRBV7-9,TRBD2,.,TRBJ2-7,CASSLLAGGEQYF,TGTGCCAGCAGTTTACTAGCGGGGGGCGAGCAGTACTTC
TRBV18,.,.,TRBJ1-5,CASSRGDQPQHF,TGTGCCAGCTCAAGGGGAGATCAGCCCCAGCATTTT
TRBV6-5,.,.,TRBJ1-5,CASSYGVGDGNQPQHF,TGTGCCAGCAGTTACGGCGTCGGGGACGGCAATCAGCCCCAGCATTTT
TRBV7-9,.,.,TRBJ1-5,CASSDQGIGNQPQHF,TGTGCCAGCAGCGATCAGGGGATCGGCAATCAGCCCCAGCATTTT
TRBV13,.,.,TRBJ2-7,CASSSGDWSYEQYF,TGTGCCAGCAGCTCTGGGGACTGGAGCTACGAGCAGTACTTC
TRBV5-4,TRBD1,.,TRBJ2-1,CASSGGTGGYNEQFF,TGTGCCAGCAGCGGGGGGACAGGGGGCTACAATGAGCAGTTCTTC
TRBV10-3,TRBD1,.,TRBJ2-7,CAISESDRQGQYF,TGTGCCATCAGTGAGTCGGACAGGCAGGGGCAGTACTTC
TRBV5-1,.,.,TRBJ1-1,CASRGDAGGKNTEAFF,TGCGCCAGCAGAGGGGACGCCGGTGGTAAAAACACTGAAGCTTTCTTT
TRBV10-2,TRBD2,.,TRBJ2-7,CASRRTSGSYEQYF,TGCGCCAGCAGGAGGACTAGCGGATCCTACGAGCAGTACTTC
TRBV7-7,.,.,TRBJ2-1,CASSLDGTFYNEQFF,TGTGCCAGCAGCTTAGACGGCACTTTCTACAATGAGCAGTTCTTC
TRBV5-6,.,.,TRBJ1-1,CASSLDRPSTEAFF,TGTGCCAGCAGCTTGGACCGCCCTAGCACTGAAGCTTTCTTT
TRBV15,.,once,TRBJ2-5,CATSRGPIETQYF,TGTGCCACCAGCAGAGGACCGATAGAGACCCAGTACTTC
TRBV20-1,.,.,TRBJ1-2,CSAKADYGYTF,TGCAGTGCTAAAGCGGACTATGGCTACACCTTC
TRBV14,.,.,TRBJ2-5,CASSQYRDGLETQYF,TGTGCCAGCAGCCAATACCGGGACGGTCTAGAGACCCAGTACTTC
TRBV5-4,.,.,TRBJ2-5,CASSAPLAGNQETQYF,TGTGCCAGCAGCGCGCCGCTGGCGGGAAACCAAGAGACCCAGTACTTC
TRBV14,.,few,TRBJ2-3,CASSQDPSSTDTQYF,TGTGCCAGCAGCCAAGACCCCTCTAGCACAGATACGCAGTATTTT
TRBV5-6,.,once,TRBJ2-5,CASSLSRGETQYF,TGTGCCAGCAGCTTGTCCAGGGGTGAGACCCAGTACTTC
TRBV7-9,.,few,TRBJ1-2,CASSLWGIHGYTF,TGTGCCAGCAGCCTCTGGGGGATTCATGGCTACACCTTC
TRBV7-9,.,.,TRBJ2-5,CASSLTTFQETQYF,TGTGCCAGCAGCTTAACGACTTTCCAAGAGACCCAGTACTTC
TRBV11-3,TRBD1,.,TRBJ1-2,CASSPGLDRGYTF,TGTGCCAGCAGCCCTGGTTTGGACAGGGGCTACACCTTC
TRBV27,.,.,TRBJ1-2,CASSLQRSANYGYTF,TGTGCCAGCAGTTTACAAAGGAGTGCTAACTATGGCTACACCTTC
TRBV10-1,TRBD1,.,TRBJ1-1,CASSEIRGRLTEAFF,TGCGCCAGCAGTGAGATCAGGGGGCGGTTGACTGAAGCTTTCTTT
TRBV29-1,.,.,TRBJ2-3,CSVEGGVGTDTQYF,TGCAGCGTTGAGGGGGGAGTCGGCACAGATACGCAGTATTTT
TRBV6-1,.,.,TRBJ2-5,CASSENVGPKTQYF,TGTGCCAGCAGTGAAAACGTGGGGCCTAAGACCCAGTACTTC
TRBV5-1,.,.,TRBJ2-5,CAGSLGGQLETQYF,TGCGCCGGCAGCTTGGGGGGACAGCTGGAGACCCAGTACTTC
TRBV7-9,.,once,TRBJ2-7,CASDPWDSYEQYF,TGTGCCAGCGACCCTTGGGACTCCTACGAGCAGTACTTC
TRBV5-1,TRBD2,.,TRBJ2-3,CASSMTSGSVGTDTQYF,TGCGCCAGCAGCATGACTAGCGGGAGTGTGGGCACAGATACGCAGTATTTT
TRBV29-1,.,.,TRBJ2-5,CSLDVDGAGTQYF,TGCAGCTTAGACGTTGATGGGGCAGGGACCCAGTACTTC
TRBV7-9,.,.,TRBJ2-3,CASSREVDTQYF,TGTGCCAGCAGCCGAGAGGTTGATACGCAGTATTTT
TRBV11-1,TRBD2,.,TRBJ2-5,CASSQGLAGVTQYF,TGTGCCAGCAGCCAGGGACTAGCGGGCGTGACCCAGTACTTC
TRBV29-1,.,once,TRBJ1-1,CSVEEGMNTEAFF,TGCAGCGTTGAAGAAGGGATGAACACTGAAGCTTTCTTT
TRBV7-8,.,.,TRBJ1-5,CASSLAQWTDNSNQPQHF,TGTGCCAGCAGCTTAGCTCAATGGACAGATAATAGCAATCAGCCCCAGCATTTT
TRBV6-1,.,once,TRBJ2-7,CASGTGPYEQYF,TGTGCCAGCGGCACAGGCCCCTACGAGCAGTACTTC
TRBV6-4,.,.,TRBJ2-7,CARRGGQGPSYEQYF,TGTGCCAGAAGGGGTGGGCAGGGCCCCTCCTACGAGCAGTACTTC
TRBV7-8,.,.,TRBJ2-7,CASSLGISLEQYF,TGTGCCAGCAGCTTAGGGATTAGTCTTGAGCAGTACTTC
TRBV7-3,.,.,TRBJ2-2,CASSSGRLNANTGELFF,TGTGCCAGCAGCTCCGGGCGTCTGAACGCGAACACCGGGGAGCTGTTTTTT
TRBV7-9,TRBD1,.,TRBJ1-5,CASSKTGDQPQHF,TGTGCCAGCAGCAAGACAGGGGATCAGCCCCAGCATTTT
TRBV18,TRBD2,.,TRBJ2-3,CASSPPAGGSGSTDTQYF,TGTGCCAGCTCACCTCCCGCGGGAGGGTCCGGGAGCACAGATACGCAGTATTTT
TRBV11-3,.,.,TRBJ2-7,CASSFAVGYEQYF,TGTGCCAGCAGCTTCGCCGTCGGCTACGAGCAGTACTTC
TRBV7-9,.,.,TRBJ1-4,CASTEGRANEKLFF,TGTGCCAGCACCGAGGGGAGAGCTAATGAAAAACTGTTTTTT
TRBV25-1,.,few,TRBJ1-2,CASSEWGQRGYTF,TGTGCCAGCAGTGAGTGGGGGCAGCGTGGCTACACCTTC
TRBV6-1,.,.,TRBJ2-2,CASLGLTGELFF,TGTGCCAGCCTGGGACTGACCGGGGAGCTGTTTTTT
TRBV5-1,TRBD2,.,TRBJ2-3,CASSPGRGLAATDTQYF,TGCGCCAGCAGCCCGGGTAGGGGACTAGCGGCCACAGATACGCAGTATTTT